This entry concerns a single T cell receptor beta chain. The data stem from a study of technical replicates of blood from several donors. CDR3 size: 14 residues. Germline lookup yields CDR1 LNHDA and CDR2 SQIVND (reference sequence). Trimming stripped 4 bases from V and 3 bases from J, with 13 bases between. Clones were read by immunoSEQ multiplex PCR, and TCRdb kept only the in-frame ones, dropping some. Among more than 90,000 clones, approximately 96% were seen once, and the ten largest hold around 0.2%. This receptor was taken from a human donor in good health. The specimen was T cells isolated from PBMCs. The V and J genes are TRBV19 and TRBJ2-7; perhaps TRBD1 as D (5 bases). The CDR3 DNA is TGTGCCAGTAGTACCGACAGATCCAACTACGAGCAGTACTTC. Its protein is CASSTDRSNYEQYF.